A single sample is the source of the 14 T cell receptor beta chains below, sequenced in a study of T cells in Graves' hyperthyroidism and ophthalmopathy. Amplification of TCR beta CDR3 regions was performed using RNA transcripts as template. A first-round RT-PCR of the TCR CDR3 used the HTBI primer set. TCRdb independently ran MiXCR on the multiplex PCR reads; one entry per CDR3 protein. The sample has approximately 500,000 distinct CDR3 sequences; roughly 46% are singletons. The sample comprised peripheral blood or thyroid tissue (not recorded which). The receptors were gathered from a woman aged 18-29 years with Graves' hyperthyroidism.

This clonotype appeared many times. This chain joins TRBV2 and TRBJ1-1; 8 positions agree with TRBD1. Germline values: CDR1 SNHLY, CDR2 FYNNEI. CDR3 length: 14 residues. After removal of 6 bases from V and 1 base from J, the junction contained 4 bases not matched to a gene. CDR3 DNA sequence: TGTGCCAGCAGAATACAGGGGGGGAACACTGAAGCTTTCTTT. As protein: CASRIQGGNTEAFF.

This clonotype was counted ten times or more. V usage is TRBV24-1 and J usage is TRBJ2-2; TRBD2 agrees at 15 bases. Unmatched junction bases numbered 7, after V lost 3 bases and J lost 3 bases. CDR1 is KGHDR, CDR2 SFDVKD, per germline. This CDR3 spans 19 amino acids. CDR3 coding DNA: TGTGCCACCAGTGATCTTGGACTAGCGGGAGGGCTGGACACCGGGGAGCTGTTTTTT. Translating it yields CATSDLGLAGGLDTGELFF.

This clonotype was counted many times. J is TRBJ1-5 and V is TRBV12-3 or TRBV12-4; no reliable D call. The CDR3 length is 17 residues. Trimming pared 4 bases from V and 0 bases from J, leaving 16 bases between. DNA of the CDR3: TGTGCCAGCAGTTCCCTGCGGACTGGGAATAGCAATCAGCCCCAGCATTTT. Its translation: CASSSLRTGNSNQPQHF.

The chain uses TRBV29-1 and TRBJ1-5; D unclear. Looked up from germline, CDR1 is SQVTM and CDR2 is ANQGSEA. CDR3 length equals 12 residues. V gave up 2 bases and J gave up 7 bases, with 9 bases separating them. DNA for the CDR3: TGCAGCGTTGAAAAGTGGGTGCAGCCCCAGCATTTT. Translated, it gives CSVEKWVQPQHF. Together with reference TRBV29-1 and TRBJ1-5, the CDR3 gives the full variable domain: SAVISQKPSRDICQRGTSLTIQCQVDSQVTMMFWYRQQPGQSLTLIATANQGSEATYESGFVIDKFPISRPNLTFSTLTVSNMSPEDSSIYLCSVEKWVQPQHFGDGTRLSIL.

The gene calls are TRBV25-1 and TRBJ1-5; D unresolved. The CDR3 sequence is 16 residues long. In germline, CDR1 is MGHDK, CDR2 SYGVNS. Trimming left V 4 bases short and J 4 bases short, with 17 bases between. Here the CDR3 reads CASSAPTEGDNQPQHF. CDR3 nucleotide sequence: TGTGCCAGCAGTGCTCCAACAGAGGGAGATAATCAGCCCCAGCATTTT.

The CDR3 reads CANSPRSGEKLFF. CDR3 nucleotide sequence: TGTGCCAACAGCCCCCGCTCGGGGGAAAAACTGTTTTTT. V is TRBV24-1 and J is TRBJ1-4, with D uncertain. Deletions cut 11 bases from V and 8 bases from J, with 17 bases between. The CDR3 sequence is 13 residues long. Looked up from germline, CDR1 is KGHDR and CDR2 is SFDVKD.

V and J are TRBV5-1 and TRBJ1-1, with 9 bases lining up with TRBD1. Trimming took 5 bases from V and 4 from J; bases not matched to a gene: 9. CDR3 size: 15 residues. CDR1 is SGHRS and CDR2 is YFSETQ in the germline V gene. The CDR3 DNA reads as TGCGCCAGCAGTAGAGGGACAGGGTCGATCACTGAAGCTTTCTTT. It yields the protein CASSRGTGSITEAFF.

This clonotype was detected ten times or more. This chain links TRBV12-3 or TRBV12-4 with TRBJ1-2; maybe TRBD1 (5 bases). The CDR3 loop spans 15 amino acids. The ends were cut back, 1 base at V and 8 bases at J, with 17 bases in the middle. CDR3 amino acids: CASSLEGLPWDGYTF. As DNA, the CDR3 is TGTGCCAGCAGTTTAGAAGGCCTACCCTGGGACGGCTACACCTTC.

This clonotype was counted ten times or more. The gene calls are TRBV12-3 or TRBV12-4 and TRBJ1-2; D is ambiguous. The V end was cut by 6 bases, the J end by 4 bases, with 15 bases between. The CDR3 loop spans 14 amino acids. The CDR3 sequence is CASREPGSSYGYTF. In DNA form, the CDR3 reads TGTGCCAGCAGGGAACCGGGCTCCAGCTATGGCTACACCTTC.

Ten or more counts support this clonotype. A much larger clone lies a single base off, so this may be a read error. V is TRBV6-6 and J is TRBJ1-2; 7 bases map to TRBD1. The CDR3 extends over 13 amino acids. Trimming at V came to 2 bases and at J to 5 bases, leaving 2 bases not matched to a gene. Germline V gene data show CDR1 as MNHNY and CDR2 as SVGAGI (reference sequence). The CDR3 sequence: CASSYGTEYGYTF. The CDR3 DNA sequence: TGTGCCAGCAGTTACGGGACAGAGTATGGCTACACCTTC.

The gene calls are TRBV7-7 and TRBJ1-5; D is possibly TRBD1 (5 bases). The CDR3 is 14 amino acids. Germline V gives CDR1 SSHAT, CDR2 FNYEAQ (reference sequence). V gave up 6 bases and J gave up 11 bases, with 20 bases separating them. The CDR3 region has the DNA TGTGCCAGCAGTCGCCTCACAGGCCAAGAGACCCAGCATTTT. Translation: CASSRLTGQETQHF.

This clonotype was picked up many times. In DNA form, the CDR3 reads TGTGCCAGCAGTTACGGGACACTGGGGGTAGCGGGAGGGCCGGACACCTACGAGCAGTACTTC. Translated, it gives CASSYGTLGVAGGPDTYEQYF. The genes are TRBV28 and TRBJ2-7; TRBD2 matches at 11 bases. The trim removed 4 bases at V and 2 bases at J, leaving 22 bases unmatched. Germline V gene sequence: CDR1 MDHEN, CDR2 SYDVKM. The CDR3 has 21 residues.

A word on this clonotype: It may be a read error: a sequence one base away is much more abundant. The chain recombines TRBV5-5 with TRBJ2-7; maybe TRBD2 (5 bases). Germline lookup yields CDR1 SGHKS and CDR2 YYEKEE (reference sequence). This CDR3 spans 14 amino acids. DNA for the CDR3: TGTGCCTGCAGACACTACGGGATCGCTAGGGAGCAGTACTTC. This codes for CACRHYGIAREQYF.

The chain has TRBV7-9 and TRBJ1-1; maybe TRBD1 (6 bases). Trimming cost V 2 bases and J 11 bases, with 12 bases left between them. The CDR3 sequence is 12 residues long. Per germline, CDR1 SEHNR and CDR2 FQNEAQ (reference sequence). Here the CDR3 DNA reads TGTGCCAGCAGCTTACAGGGGATTTTGGCTTTCTTT. Translating it yields CASSLQGILAFF.